This T cell receptor beta chain was captured in a study of T cells in Graves' hyperthyroidism and ophthalmopathy. As concerns this clonotype: No antigen is known for it.

Broader study findings: Also found in blood were most expanded thyroid clonotypes above 0.001. Ophthalmopathy prediction by the model preceded onset by a median approximately 5.9 months.

Sampled blood dates from first hyperthyroidism diagnosis, and it precedes any ophthalmopathy symptoms. PBMCs were obtained from over 8.5 ml fresh peripheral blood. Amplification of TCR beta CDR3 regions was performed using RNA transcripts as template. The HTBI set primed first-round TCR CDR3 RT-PCR. MiXCR, applied by TCRdb to the multiplex PCR reads, yields one record per CDR3 protein. The sample consists of more than 350,000 distinct CDR3 sequences, roughly a sixth of them appearing once. Germline loops: CDR1 SQVTM, CDR2 ANQGSEA. The CDR3 is 16 residues long. With 0 bases removed from V and 2 bases from J, the gap between germline ends came to 13 bases.

The chain joins TRBV29-1 to TRBJ2-2; maybe TRBD2 (6 bases). Sequenced sample: blood. This receptor was taken from a woman aged 30 to 39 with Graves' hyperthyroidism that later progressed to Graves' ophthalmopathy. CDR3 protein: CSVEDSRGRNTGELFF. The CDR3 DNA is TGCAGCGTTGAAGATTCGCGGGGACGCAACACCGGGGAGCTGTTTTTT.